The 18 T cell receptor beta chains presented below share a single source sample, sequenced in a study of cytomegalovirus exposure and HLA in healthy donors. In the PCR, 60 Vbeta and 13 Jbeta primers were used. TCRdb keeps only in-frame clones here, not all; method: immunoSEQ multiplex PCR. Among about 150,000 clones, 80% were seen once, and the ten largest hold over 5%. Sequencing was carried out using PBMCs. The receptors shown here come from a middle-aged woman in good health and CMV-seropositive.

The genes are TRBV2 and TRBJ1-5, with D perhaps TRBD1 (6 bases). The CDR3 is 14 amino acids. CDR1 and CDR2 (germline): SNHLY, FYNNEI. V lost 6 bases and J lost 6, with 15 bases in between. The CDR3 sequence is CASRLTGMSQPQHF. The CDR3 DNA reads as TGTGCCAGCAGGCTTACAGGGATGAGTCAGCCCCAGCATTTT.

The chain links TRBV19 to TRBJ2-1; 12 bases fit TRBD1. J gave up 9 bases and V 6 bases, and 6 bases lay outside the gene matches. Germline V lookup: CDR1 LNHDA, CDR2 SQIVND (reference sequence). This CDR3 comprises 14 residues. The CDR3 DNA is TGTGCCAGTAGACCGGGACAGGGGGCCGGTGAGCAGTTCTTC. This translates into CASRPGQGAGEQFF.

This rearrangement joins TRBV6-5 to TRBJ1-2; D is ambiguous. V was cut by 7 bases and J by 7 bases, with 16 bases left in between. Germline CDR1 reads MNHEY; CDR2 reads SVGAGI. This CDR3 contains 13 residues. CDR3 residues: CASTQDTLSGYTF. In DNA form, the CDR3 reads TGTGCCAGCACCCAAGACACCCTCAGTGGCTACACCTTC.

J is TRBJ2-7 and V is TRBV6-6; tentatively, D is TRBD1 (7 bases). The CDR3 has 13 amino acids. CDR1 and CDR2 from the germline V gene are MNHNY and SVGAGI (reference sequence). V was cut by 6 bases and J by 2 bases, with 11 bases left in between. This CDR3 is CASSQGGPYEQYF. Written as DNA, the CDR3 is TGTGCCAGCAGCCAGGGGGGCCCCTACGAGCAGTACTTC.

With regard to this clone: The same CDR3 also results from other DNA sequences found in this sample. The CDR3 DNA follows: TGTGCCAGCAGTCCACAGGATTCAACTAATGAAAAACTGTTTTTT. This translates into CASSPQDSTNEKLFF. The chain is built from TRBV21-1 and TRBJ1-4; TRBD1, as called in the table, went unchecked against the DNA. TRBV21-1 is termed a pseudogene. This CDR3 contains 15 residues.

This sequence joins TRBV18 and TRBJ2-7; TRBD2 aligns across 7 bases. The V segment lost 6 bases and the J segment 2 bases; nucleotides outside the gene matches: 7. Germline CDR1 is KGHSH and CDR2 is LQKENI. This CDR3 is 14 amino acids long. The CDR3 loop is CASSGGSGPYEQYF. The CDR3 DNA reads TGTGCCAGCTCGGGGGGTAGCGGGCCCTACGAGCAGTACTTC.

This clone was counted only a few times. This rearrangement joins TRBV6-5 to TRBJ2-1, with TRBD2 identical over 9 bases. Trimming at V came to 2 bases and at J to 9 bases, leaving 11 bases not matched to a gene. The CDR3 extends over 16 amino acids. Germline CDR1 and CDR2: MNHEY and SVGAGI. The CDR3 reads CASSYQAGGLRGEQFF. CDR3 bases: TGTGCCAGCAGTTACCAAGCGGGAGGATTGCGGGGTGAGCAGTTCTTC.

The chain uses TRBV7-8 and TRBJ1-5, with D possibly being TRBD1 (6 bases). The end of the DNA fits TRBJ2-3 better, so the J call may be wrong. Germline-derived CDR1 and CDR2 are SGHVS and FQNEAQ. The CDR3 totals 14 residues. CDR3 in DNA: TGTGCCAGCAGCTTAGTGCAGGGGCAGCAGCCCCAGTATTTT. Amino acids: CASSLVQGQQPQYF.

The chain has TRBV5-1 and TRBJ2-3; D is unclear. The CDR3 contains 15 residues. The germline CDR1 and CDR2 sequences are SGHRS and YFSETQ. V shed 4 bases and J shed 4 bases, with 16 bases lying between them. Written as DNA, the CDR3 is TGCGCCAGCAGCCTGGTGGATTTTGGGCCAGATACGCAGTATTTT. The encoded protein is CASSLVDFGPDTQYF.

This sequence joins TRBV5-1 and TRBJ2-1, with D tentatively TRBD1 (6 bases). Per the germline V gene, CDR1 is SGHRS and CDR2 is YFSETQ. The CDR3 covers 16 residues. V lost 3 bases and J lost 2, with 15 bases in between. CDR3 protein: CASSSNTGPAYNEQFF. For the CDR3, the DNA is TGCGCCAGCAGCTCCAATACAGGGCCCGCCTACAATGAGCAGTTCTTC.

This clone was seen more than once but under ten times. This likely reflects a read error, since a far larger clone is one base away. This specimen includes other DNA sequences encoding the same CDR3. The chain uses TRBV30 and TRBJ1-4; TRBD1 matches at 10 bases. The CDR3 extends over 14 amino acids. The germline V gene has CDR1 GTSNPN and CDR2 SVGIG (reference sequence). J gave up 6 bases and V 4 bases, and 5 bases lay outside the gene matches. In DNA form, the CDR3 reads TGTGCCTGGAACACTGGGACAGGGGATGAAAAACTGTTTTTT. Amino acid sequence: CAWNTGTGDEKLFF.

This clone was picked up a small number of times. The chain carries TRBV4-2 and TRBJ1-1; 7 bases are shared with TRBD1. The CDR3 has 17 amino acids. The ends lost 4 bases at V and 7 bases at J; junction bases unmatched: 18. The germline V gene has CDR1 LGHNA and CDR2 YNFKEQ. CDR3 amino acids: CASSPSNRQGDVNEAFF. CDR3 nucleotide sequence: TGTGCCAGCAGCCCCTCTAACAGACAGGGCGACGTCAATGAAGCTTTCTTT.

V usage is TRBV15 and J usage is TRBJ2-2; a weak D match, TRBD2 (5 bases). The length of the CDR3 is 16 residues. Germline V gives CDR1 LNHNV, CDR2 YYDKDF (reference sequence). The V end lost 1 base, the J end lost 1 base, and 10 bases lay between the germline ends. As DNA, the CDR3 is TGTGCCACCAGCAGAGGAAGAAGCGGGAACACCGGGGAGCTGTTTTTT. Translating it yields CATSRGRSGNTGELFF.

This chain connects TRBV10-1 to TRBJ2-1; D may be TRBD2 (6 bases). This CDR3 contains 11 residues. Per the germline V gene, CDR1 is WNHNN and CDR2 is SYGVQD (reference sequence). The ends were cut back, 5 bases at V and 7 bases at J, with 6 bases in the middle. The CDR3 protein is CASSSGNEQFF. In nucleotides, the CDR3 is TGCGCCAGCAGTAGCGGGAATGAGCAGTTCTTC.

V and J are TRBV5-4 and TRBJ2-3; 9 bases align to TRBD1. J gave up 5 bases and V 4 bases, and 14 bases lay outside the gene matches. CDR1 and CDR2 from the germline V gene are SGHNT and YYREEE (reference sequence). CDR3 length: 17 amino acids. For the CDR3, the DNA is TGTGCCAGCAGCGTCACTGGGACAGGGTTGTTTGGAGATACGCAGTATTTT. It codes for CASSVTGTGLFGDTQYF.

This sequence joins TRBV7-9 and TRBJ2-3; no clear D. Per the germline V gene, CDR1 is SEHNR and CDR2 is FQNEAQ (reference sequence). V was shortened by 1 base and J by 2 bases, with 7 bases between the two germline ends. The CDR3 totals 14 residues. The CDR3 DNA sequence: TGTGCCAGCAGCTTAGAAACTTACACAGATACGCAGTATTTT. Amino acids: CASSLETYTDTQYF.

V usage is TRBV7-9 and J usage is TRBJ2-7, with 10 positions matching TRBD2. Germline loops: CDR1 SEHNR, CDR2 FQNEAQ (reference sequence). V was pared by 5 bases and J by 11 bases, with 15 bases of the junction left unmatched. This CDR3 is 15 amino acids long. The CDR3, as DNA: TGTGCCAGCAGCAGACACGATTCGGGACTAGCGATCGAGTACTTC. Translating it yields CASSRHDSGLAIEYF. Together with reference TRBV7-9 and TRBJ2-7, the CDR3 gives the full variable domain: DTGVSQNPRHKITKRGQNVTFRCDPISEHNRLYWYRQTLGQGPEFLTYFQNEAQLEKSRLLSDRFSAERPKGSFSTLEIQRTEQGDSAMYLCASSRHDSGLAIEYFGPGTRLTVT.

This chain connects TRBV7-2 to TRBJ2-3, with 10 nucleotides matching TRBD2. CDR3 size: 15 residues. CDR1 is SGHTA and CDR2 is FQGNSA in the germline V gene. V lost 5 bases and J lost 3; bases outside the gene matches: 5. The CDR3 DNA follows: TGTGCCAGCAGCGGGAGCGGGAGGGCGACAGATACGCAGTATTTT. This gives the protein CASSGSGRATDTQYF.